The 26 T cell receptor beta chains reported below all come from one sample, sequenced in a study of glioma-infiltrating T cells after dendritic cell vaccination. Assay: immunoSEQ multiplex PCR; the TCRdb copy retains only in-frame clones and omits some. The table records under 100,000 clones, roughly 84% of them present only once. The input for sequencing was blood, taken before dendritic cell vaccination. The receptors shown here come from a human donor with glioblastoma.

The chain links TRBV18 to TRBJ1-1, with D tentatively TRBD1 (5 bases). The CDR3 has 13 amino acids. Germline-derived CDR1 and CDR2 are KGHSH and LQKENI. V was trimmed by 8 bases and J by 5 bases, leaving 15 bases between them. The CDR3 here is CASLTGERTEAFF. CDR3 coding DNA: TGTGCCAGCCTCACGGGGGAGAGGACTGAAGCTTTCTTT.

The V and J genes are TRBV7-8 and TRBJ2-7; the match to TRBD1 covers 7 bases. Looked up from germline, CDR1 is SGHVS and CDR2 is FQNEAQ. The CDR3 has 14 residues. After removal of 3 bases from V and 5 bases from J, the junction contained 7 bases not matched to a gene. The CDR3: CASSLTGMSNEQYF. The CDR3, as DNA: TGTGCCAGCAGCTTGACAGGGATGAGTAACGAGCAGTACTTC.

The rearrangement links TRBV27 to TRBJ1-5, with TRBD1 as a possible D gene (6 bases). From germline, CDR1 is MNHEY and CDR2 SMNVEV (reference sequence). The CDR3 is 14 amino acids. Trimming took off 2 bases at V and 5 bases at J, with 10 bases between the two ends. The CDR3: CASSLQGRDQPQHF. Here the CDR3 DNA reads TGTGCCAGCAGTTTACAGGGGAGGGATCAGCCCCAGCATTTT.

This sequence joins TRBV4-2 and TRBJ1-1; 8 bases line up with TRBD1. The CDR3 consists of 14 residues. Germline CDR1 is LGHNA and CDR2 is YNFKEQ. V lost 6 bases, J lost 5 bases, and 8 bases stayed unmatched. CDR3 DNA sequence: TGTGCCAGCAGACGGGAACAGGGGGGAACTGAAGCTTTCTTT. Translated, it gives CASRREQGGTEAFF.

This sequence joins TRBV7-9 and TRBJ2-7; no firm D call. V lost 2 bases and J lost 2, with 13 bases in between. The V gene's germline CDR1 is SEHNR and CDR2 FQNEAQ (reference sequence). This CDR3 contains 15 residues. In DNA form, the CDR3 reads TGTGCCAGCAGCTTATCCGGCGGAGCCGCCTACGAGCAGTACTTC. It codes for CASSLSGGAAYEQYF.

This clone is a singleton in its sample. V usage is TRBV2 and J usage is TRBJ2-5, with 7 nucleotides matching TRBD2. Germline CDR1 reads SNHLY; CDR2 reads FYNNEI. V shed 8 bases, J shed 0 bases, and the junction held 3 bases outside the gene matches. The CDR3 is 13 amino acids. The DNA for the CDR3 is TGTGCCAGCGGTCGGGGGGACCAAGAGACCCAGTACTTC. Translating gives CASGRGDQETQYF. Together with reference TRBV2 and TRBJ2-5, the CDR3 gives the full variable domain: EPEVTQTPSHQVTQMGQEVILRCVPISNHLYFYWYRQILGQKVEFLVSFYNNEISEKSEIFDDQFSVERPDGSNFTLKIRSTKLEDSAMYFCASGRGDQETQYFGPGTRLLVL.

The chain employs TRBV5-1 and TRBJ1-1, with TRBD1 identical over 9 bases. Germline-derived CDR1 and CDR2 are SGHRS and YFSETQ. After removal of 7 bases from V and 1 base from J, the junction contained 14 bases not matched to a gene. The CDR3 is 17 amino acids. The CDR3 nucleotides read TGCGCCAGCTTGATATCGCCTGGGACAGGGAAGAACACTGAAGCTTTCTTT. Amino acids: CASLISPGTGKNTEAFF. Filled out from reference TRBV5-1 and TRBJ1-1, the complete variable domain reads KAGVTQTPRYLIKTRGQQVTLSCSPISGHRSVSWYQQTPGQGLQFLFEYFSETQRNKGNFPGRFSGRQFSNSRSEMNVSTLELGDSALYLCASLISPGTGKNTEAFFGQGTRLTVV.

This clone was seen once. This sequence joins TRBV5-1 and TRBJ2-2; TRBD2 matches 9 bases. The germline V gene encodes CDR1 SGHRS and CDR2 YFSETQ. The length of the CDR3 is 16 residues. V lost 5 bases, J lost 3 bases, and 8 bases stayed unmatched. The CDR3 region has the DNA TGCGCCAGCAGGGGAGTAGCGGGAGTAGACACCGGGGAGCTGTTTTTT. Translation: CASRGVAGVDTGELFF.

The V and J genes are TRBV15 and TRBJ2-2; 7 bases are a match to TRBD2. CDR3 length: 14 residues. Germline CDR1 reads LNHNV; CDR2 reads YYDKDF (reference sequence). Trimming at V came to 5 bases and at J to 4 bases, leaving 4 bases not matched to a gene. CDR3: CATSLGGVTGELFF. Here the CDR3 DNA reads TGTGCCACCAGCCTGGGAGGGGTCACCGGGGAGCTGTTTTTT. Full variable domain (remainder filled in from reference TRBV15 and TRBJ2-2): DAMVIQNPRYQVTQFGKPVTLSCSQTLNHNVMYWYQQKSSQAPKLLFHYYDKDFNNEADTPDNFQSRRPNTSFCFLDIRSPGLGDTAMYLCATSLGGVTGELFFGEGSRLTVL.

The chain couples TRBV6-8 to TRBJ2-7; 7 bases match TRBD2. Germline V gene data show CDR1 as MNHGY and CDR2 as SAAAGT. This CDR3 is built from 15 residues. V lost 10 bases to trimming and J lost 2 bases; unmatched junction nucleotides: 14. The CDR3 DNA reads as TGTGCCACCCCCCCGGCGGGGGATAAAGCCTACGAGCAGTACTTC. Translating gives CATPPAGDKAYEQYF.

This chain links TRBV5-1 with TRBJ2-3; TRBD2 agrees at 9 bases. V lost 4 bases to trimming and J lost 2 bases; unmatched junction nucleotides: 5. Germline loops: CDR1 SGHRS, CDR2 YFSETQ. The CDR3 is made up of 15 amino acids. CDR3 nucleotides: TGCGCCAGCAGCGTTAGCGGGAGCCCCACAGATACGCAGTATTTT. This sequence encodes CASSVSGSPTDTQYF.

This chain uses TRBV27 with TRBJ2-3; a possible D gene is TRBD1 (5 bases). This CDR3 comprises 15 residues. Trimming shortened V by 6 bases and J by 0 bases, and 13 bases separated the two germline ends. Germline-derived CDR1 and CDR2 are MNHEY and SMNVEV (reference sequence). The CDR3 region has the DNA TGTGCCAGCAGCCTACAGGCCTATAGCACAGATACGCAGTATTTT. As protein: CASSLQAYSTDTQYF.

The rearrangement uses TRBV4-2 and TRBJ2-7, with a possible D match to TRBD1 (5 bases). There are 11 residues in the CDR3. Germline CDR1 LGHNA, CDR2 YNFKEQ. The ends were cut back, 1 base at V and 7 bases at J, with 5 bases in the middle. CDR3 coding DNA: TGTGCCAGCAGCCAAGGACAGGAGCAGTACTTC. It translates to CASSQGQEQYF.

This chain connects TRBV4-2 to TRBJ2-7; 8 nucleotides agree with TRBD1. From germline, CDR1 is LGHNA and CDR2 YNFKEQ. V shed 0 bases and J 3 bases; nucleotides not matched to a gene: 7. The CDR3 is 16 amino acids. The chain's CDR3 is CASSQELGQVNYEQYF. CDR3 sequence (DNA): TGTGCCAGCAGCCAAGAACTGGGACAGGTGAACTACGAGCAGTACTTC.

This chain connects TRBV4-2 to TRBJ1-3; a possible D gene is TRBD1 (6 bases). Trimming pared 1 base from V and 0 bases from J, leaving 13 bases between. The CDR3 has 17 residues. Germline V gives CDR1 LGHNA, CDR2 YNFKEQ. The CDR3 region has the DNA TGTGCCAGCAGCCAAGCTTACGGACAGCCCTCTGGAAACACCATATATTTT. Protein product: CASSQAYGQPSGNTIYF.

This clone has at least ten counts. This chain links TRBV2 with TRBJ1-1, with 8 bases that match TRBD1. The CDR3 sequence is 13 residues long. The germline gives CDR1 SNHLY, CDR2 FYNNEI. With 5 bases clipped from V and 5 bases from J, the junction kept 4 bases outside the gene matches. The CDR3 sequence is CASSPTGVTEAFF. CDR3 in DNA: TGTGCCAGCAGTCCGACAGGGGTTACTGAAGCTTTCTTT.

A single count supports this clone. The rearrangement joins TRBV9 to TRBJ2-2, with D possibly being TRBD1 (6 bases). CDR3 length: 15 residues. Germline values: CDR1 SGDLS, CDR2 YYNGEE. V lost 2 bases and J lost 2, with 10 bases in between. The CDR3 coding sequence is TGTGCCAGCAGCGTTCGACAGGCCAACACCGGGGAGCTGTTTTTT. Translation gives CASSVRQANTGELFF.

The genes are TRBV18 and TRBJ2-7; TRBD1 matches at 7 bases. Germline V lookup: CDR1 KGHSH, CDR2 LQKENI. The J segment lost 1 base and the V segment lost 3 bases, leaving 0 bases of the junction unmatched. The CDR3 covers 13 residues. The CDR3 loop reads CASSPGQSYEQYF. The CDR3 nucleotides are TGTGCCAGCTCACCGGGACAGTCCTACGAGCAGTACTTC.

The chain links TRBV27 to TRBJ2-7; 8 bases fit TRBD1. Per the germline V gene, CDR1 is MNHEY and CDR2 is SMNVEV (reference sequence). The CDR3 contains 14 residues. V shed 6 bases, J shed 0 bases, and the junction held 4 bases outside the gene matches. The CDR3, as DNA: TGTGCCAGCAGGCAGACAGGGGTCTCCTACGAGCAGTACTTC. This encodes CASRQTGVSYEQYF.

In DNA, the CDR3 is TGTGCCTGGAATCCCCGGGGGGGTAATGAAAAACTGTTTTTT. Translating gives CAWNPRGGNEKLFF. The V and J genes are TRBV30 and TRBJ1-4, with D tentatively TRBD1 (5 bases). The CDR3 extends over 14 amino acids. V lost 4 bases, J lost 4 bases, and 13 bases lay in between. CDR1 is GTSNPN and CDR2 is SVGIG in the germline V gene (reference sequence).

This chain uses TRBV11-2 with TRBJ2-7, with 7 positions matching TRBD1. The trim removed 5 bases at V and 2 bases at J, leaving 9 bases unmatched. From germline, CDR1 is SGHAT and CDR2 FQNNGV. CDR3 length equals 15 residues. CDR3 in DNA: TGTGCCAGCAGCACGCCCAGGGGGAAGACCTACGAGCAGTACTTC. Its translation is CASSTPRGKTYEQYF.

The V call is TRBV20-1, the J call TRBJ1-3; perhaps TRBD1 as D (6 bases). V dropped 5 bases and J dropped 4 bases, with 6 bases sitting between them. Germline-derived CDR1 and CDR2 are DFQATT and SNEGSKA (reference sequence). This CDR3 is built from 11 residues. This CDR3 reads CSAGQGNTIYF. The DNA for the CDR3 is TGCAGTGCTGGACAGGGAAACACCATATATTTT.

The chain carries TRBV19 and TRBJ2-1, with 7 bases lining up with TRBD1. This CDR3 region has 17 residues. V was clipped by 5 bases and J by 0 bases; unmatched bases: 10. Per germline, CDR1 LNHDA and CDR2 SQIVND (reference sequence). CDR3 nucleotide sequence: TGTGCCAGTAGTCTGGACAGGACCTTCGTCTCCTACAATGAGCAGTTCTTC. Translating gives CASSLDRTFVSYNEQFF.

The V gene is TRBV2, the J gene TRBJ1-1; D is undetermined. CDR1 SNHLY and CDR2 FYNNEI come from the germline V gene. The CDR3 is made up of 12 amino acids. Between the trimmed V and J ends, which lost 6 bases and 4 bases, there was a span of 9 bases. The CDR3 DNA follows: TGTGCCAGCAGCATATGGAGCACTGAAGCTTTCTTT. Protein sequence: CASSIWSTEAFF.

This chain links TRBV2 with TRBJ2-2; perhaps TRBD1 as D (6 bases). V lost 0 bases and J 5 bases, leaving 10 bases between the germline ends. Germline-derived CDR1 and CDR2 are SNHLY and FYNNEI. The CDR3 runs 15 residues. The CDR3 loop reads CASSEAGGRTGELFF. CDR3 DNA sequence: TGTGCCAGCAGTGAAGCTGGGGGCAGAACCGGGGAGCTGTTTTTT.

This clone appeared a single time. The chain couples TRBV5-8 to TRBJ1-3; no clear D gene. Deletions cut 0 bases from V and 3 bases from J, with 7 bases between. Germline V gene sequence: CDR1 SGHTS, CDR2 YDEGEE. The CDR3 spans 14 residues. The DNA of the CDR3 is TGTGCCAGCAGCTTGGGAGGTCTTGGAAACACCATATATTTT. Amino acids: CASSLGGLGNTIYF.